These 3 T cell receptor beta chains originate from one sample sequenced in a study of cytomegalovirus exposure and HLA in healthy donors. 60 Vbeta and 13 Jbeta primers were used in PCR. TCRdb's copy holds only in-frame clones and misses some; the assay was immunoSEQ multiplex PCR. Here the sample spans around 120,000 clones, about 78% being singletons. The specimen was PBMCs. The source of these receptors is a human donor in good health.

Notes on this clone: In the same sample, other DNA sequences code for this CDR3. The rearrangement links TRBV19 to TRBJ1-5; the D is unclear. The V and J ends lost 1 base and 7 bases respectively, with 5 bases between them. The CDR3 is 12 residues long. Germline CDR1 LNHDA, CDR2 SQIVND (reference sequence). DNA of the CDR3: TGTGCCAGTAGTATAGGAGGACAGCCCCAGCATTTT. This codes for CASSIGGQPQHF.

With respect to this clone: At one boundary the junction diverges from the germline segment, which might be a read error. The sample contains more than one DNA sequence encoding this CDR3. The chain recombines TRBV10-3 with TRBJ1-2, with a weak D call TRBD1 (5 bases). Germline CDR1 and CDR2: ENHRY and SYGVKD. The CDR3 is made up of 16 amino acids. The CDR3 region is CAISEGPTGANYGYTF. The CDR3 DNA reads as TGCGCCATCAGTGAAGGCCCGACGGGGGCTAACTATGGCTACACCTTC.

The chain joins TRBV7-2 to TRBJ2-7; TRBD1 is a possible D gene (5 bases). Germline CDR1 is SGHTA and CDR2 is FQGNSA. Trimming cost V 1 base and J 7 bases, with 8 bases left between them. The CDR3 contains 12 residues. CDR3 bases: TGTGCCAGCAGCTTAGGGGGCTGGGAGCAGTACTTC. Protein: CASSLGGWEQYF. The full variable domain, completed using reference TRBV7-2 and TRBJ2-7, is GAGVSQSPSNKVTEKGKDVELRCDPISGHTALYWYRQSLGQGLEFLIYFQGNSAPDKSGLPSDRFSAERTGGSVSTLTIQRTQQEDSAVYLCASSLGGWEQYFGPGTRLTVT.